This TCR beta chain came from a study of cytomegalovirus exposure and HLA in healthy donors. As for this clone: The antigen is not known.

Study-level findings and limits: The study flagged 150 to 200 TCR beta chains as cytomegalovirus-associated. In a later analysis, V- and J-gene trimming of beta chains associated with a DCLRE1C missense variant, replicated independently.

In the PCR, 60 Vbeta and 13 Jbeta primers were used. This table comes from immunoSEQ multiplex PCR, and its TCRdb copy is limited to in-frame clones, with some not included. The table includes more than 200,000 clones, over 80% detected once. The CDR3 has 11 residues. Per germline, CDR1 MNHEY and CDR2 SVGAGI. V lost 5 bases and J lost 4, with 5 bases in between. The TCR comes from a man aged 40-55 years in good health and CMV-seropositive. The sample taken for sequencing was PBMCs. The rearrangement joins TRBV6-5 to TRBJ2-5; D gene ambiguous. CDR3 coding DNA: TGTGCCAGCAGTCTAGGAGAGACCCAGTACTTC. The encoded protein is CASSLGETQYF.